Presented here are 2 T cell receptor beta chains from one specimen sequenced in a study of T cell responses to AZD1222 COVID-19 vaccine. The repertoire was sequenced with immunoSEQ multiplex PCR; TCRdb's copy has only in-frame clones and lacks some. The data hold just over 150,000 clones, with roughly nine tenths observed a single time. Sequencing was performed on peripheral blood, taken 28 days after the second AZD1222 dose. The receptors here all came from an adult who received the AZD1222 COVID-19 vaccine.

V usage is TRBV5-6 and J usage is TRBJ1-1; the D is unclear. Germline-derived CDR1 and CDR2 are SGHDT and YYEEEE. With 1 base removed from V and 6 bases from J, the gap between germline ends came to 13 bases. The CDR3 extends over 14 amino acids. CDR3 protein: CASSLRVYGAEAFF. The CDR3 DNA reads TGTGCCAGCAGCTTGCGGGTTTATGGGGCTGAAGCTTTCTTT.

The chain combines TRBV5-1 with TRBJ1-5; D uncertain. V shed 5 bases and J shed 4 bases, with 10 bases lying between them. The CDR3 is 13 amino acids. Germline V gives CDR1 SGHRS, CDR2 YFSETQ. The CDR3 reads CASRSGPNQPQHF. The CDR3 DNA sequence: TGCGCCAGCAGATCGGGCCCTAATCAGCCCCAGCATTTT.